This T cell receptor (beta chain) was observed in a study of response to subunit inactivated influenza vaccine. Study results and caveats: Authors suggested each seasonal influenza vaccination recruits few new T cells.

A remark on this clonotype: Antigen unknown.

This CDR3 comprises 15 residues. Germline V gene lookup returns CDR1 DFQATT and CDR2 SNEGSKA (reference sequence). V was shortened by 3 bases and J by 7 bases, with 16 bases between the two germline ends. One entry per CDR3 protein results from TCRdb running MiXCR on the RT-PCR reads. This sample has more than 600,000 distinct CDR3 sequences, with around 18% found just once. This sequence joins TRBV20-1 and TRBJ1-6; a possible D gene is TRBD1 (5 bases). The sequenced sample was PBMCs from blood, obtained around 5 days after vaccination. This receptor was obtained from a man in his forties or fifties who received an inactivated influenza vaccine. For the CDR3, the DNA is TGCAGTGCTAGTGCTCCCGGGACGGAAAATTCACCCCTCCACTTT. Translated: CSASAPGTENSPLHF.